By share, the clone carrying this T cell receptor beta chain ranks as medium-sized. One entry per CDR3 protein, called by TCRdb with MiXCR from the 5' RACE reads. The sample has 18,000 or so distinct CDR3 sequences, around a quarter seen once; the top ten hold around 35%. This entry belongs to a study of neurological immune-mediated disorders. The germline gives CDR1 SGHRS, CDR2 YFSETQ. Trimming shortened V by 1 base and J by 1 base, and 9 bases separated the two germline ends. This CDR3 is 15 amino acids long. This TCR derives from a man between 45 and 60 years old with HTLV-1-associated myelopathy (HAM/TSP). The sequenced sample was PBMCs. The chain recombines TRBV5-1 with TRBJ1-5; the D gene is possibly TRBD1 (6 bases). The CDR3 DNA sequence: TGCGCCAGCAGCTTGTTGGGGGGCAGCAATCAGCCCCAGCATTTT. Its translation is CASSLLGGSNQPQHF.